The 8 T cell receptor beta chains given below trace back to one sample, sequenced in a study of Graves' ophthalmopathy and Graves' hyperthyroidism. For repertoire sequencing, the TCR beta CDR3 regions were amplified from RNA transcripts. After a first-round RT-PCR with HTBI primers, a second-round multiplex PCR was run. TCRdb re-called the multiplex PCR reads with MiXCR, one entry per CDR3 protein. The table records some 520,000 distinct CDR3 sequences, roughly 14% of them present only once. Sequencing was done on a sample of blood. These receptors came from a young woman with Graves' ophthalmopathy.

This clonotype was seen many times. The chain uses TRBV19 and TRBJ2-6, with D unresolved. Trimming pared 1 base from V and 0 bases from J, leaving 4 bases between. Germline V gene sequence: CDR1 LNHDA, CDR2 SQIVND (reference sequence). CDR3 length: 15 amino acids. CDR3 nucleotide sequence: TGTGCCAGTAGTATAGGACACTCTGGGGCCAACGTCCTGACTTTC. This translates into CASSIGHSGANVLTF.

There are many counts of this clonotype. V usage is TRBV6-5 and J usage is TRBJ2-7; 8 bases line up with TRBD1. CDR3 size: 16 residues. CDR1 and CDR2 (germline): MNHEY, SVGAGI. V shed 0 bases and J 3 bases; nucleotides not matched to a gene: 7. The CDR3 DNA reads TGTGCCAGCAGTTACTCCGGCCAGGGGGCATTCTACGAGCAGTACTTC. Its translation: CASSYSGQGAFYEQYF.

This clonotype was counted many times. The V call is TRBV28, the J call TRBJ1-2; a weak D match, TRBD1 (6 bases). Deletions cut 8 bases from V and 8 bases from J, with 12 bases between. The CDR3 covers 11 residues. CDR1 MDHEN and CDR2 SYDVKM come from the germline V gene. CDR3 nucleotides: TGTGCCAGCTCCAGGGGAGACGGCTACACCTTC. The encoded protein is CASSRGDGYTF.

This clonotype occurred once. Just one base apart from a much larger clone, this may be a read error. The chain uses TRBV19 and TRBJ2-7, with D tentatively TRBD1 (5 bases). Between the trimmed V and J ends, which lost 2 bases and 0 bases, there was a span of 14 bases. CDR3 length: 16 amino acids. Germline V lookup: CDR1 LNHDA, CDR2 SQIVND (reference sequence). The CDR3 is CASSISARQYSYEQYF. In DNA, the CDR3 is TGTGCCAGTAGTATAAGTGCTCGACAGTACTCCTACGAGCAGTACTTC.

The V gene is TRBV6-2 or TRBV6-3, the J gene TRBJ2-4; D ambiguous. In germline, CDR1 is MNHEY, CDR2 SVGEGT. Trimming stripped 2 bases from V and 6 bases from J, with 5 bases between. The CDR3 is 12 residues long. CDR3 region: CASSYMGNIQYF. In nucleotides, the CDR3 is TGTGCCAGCAGTTACATGGGAAACATTCAGTACTTC.

Many counts were recorded for this clonotype. CDR3 amino acids: CASSESWGASSNQPQHF. CDR3 sequence (DNA): TGTGCCAGCAGTGAAAGCTGGGGTGCTAGTAGCAATCAGCCCCAGCATTTT. The chain uses TRBV6-1 and TRBJ1-5; D is undetermined. Germline loops: CDR1 MNHNS, CDR2 SASEGT. The CDR3 sequence is 17 residues long. V was cut by 2 bases and J by 0 bases, with 14 bases left in between.

The chain has TRBV30 and TRBJ2-7; a possible D gene is TRBD2 (6 bases). The CDR3 sequence is 14 residues long. V was trimmed by 1 base and J by 0 bases, leaving 10 bases between them. Germline V gene sequence: CDR1 GTSNPN, CDR2 SVGIG (reference sequence). The CDR3 DNA reads as TGTGCCTGGAGTGGTAGCGGTTACTCCTACGAGCAGTACTTC. Protein sequence: CAWSGSGYSYEQYF.

This clonotype turned up a few times. The J gene is TRBJ1-1, the V gene TRBV11-2; D is undetermined. The CDR3 runs to 12 residues. Germline lookup yields CDR1 SGHAT and CDR2 FQNNGV. Trimming shortened V by 3 bases and J by 5 bases, and 7 bases separated the two germline ends. The CDR3 is CASSFTRTEAFF. DNA for the CDR3: TGTGCCAGCAGCTTTACGAGAACTGAAGCTTTCTTT.